The 20 T cell receptor beta chains below were found in one sample sequenced in a study of TIL therapy for anti-PD-1-resistant metastatic lung cancer. The time point was: pre-treatment sample, taken before nivolumab and TIL therapy. Tumor tissue came from excised metastases, mostly pleural nodules or supraclavicular lymph nodes. The immunoSEQ assay was v3. Measured with immunoSEQ multiplex PCR; TCRdb has only the in-frame clones, and not every one. The table includes approximately 87,000 clones, approximately 65% detected once. Sequencing used tumor tissue, obtained at baseline. The source is a person between 30 and 79 years old with non-small cell lung cancer.

The CDR3, as DNA: TGTGCCAGCAGTCCTAGACAGGGGGCTAAAATTGAGCAGTTCTTC. It yields the protein CASSPRQGAKIEQFF. The chain carries TRBV27 and TRBJ2-1; 10 positions match TRBD1. Trimming removed 5 bases from V and 9 bases from J; junction bases left unmatched: 10. CDR1 is MNHEY, CDR2 SMNVEV, per germline (reference sequence). The CDR3 is 15 amino acids.

The genes are TRBV28 and TRBJ2-4; 9 positions match TRBD1. Germline CDR1 is MDHEN and CDR2 is SYDVKM. The CDR3 totals 15 residues. V lost 5 bases to trimming and J lost 0 bases; unmatched junction nucleotides: 2. The CDR3 DNA reads as TGTGCCAGCAGTGGGGACAGGGTAGCCAAAAACATTCAGTACTTC. Protein product: CASSGDRVAKNIQYF.

The V and J genes are TRBV29-1 and TRBJ1-5; TRBD1 might be the D (5 bases). The V and J ends lost 4 bases and 5 bases respectively, with 12 bases between them. CDR1 and CDR2 (germline): SQVTM, ANQGSEA. This CDR3 has 13 amino acids. CDR3 DNA sequence: TGCAGCGTTGGGGGTGGGACCGATCAGCCCCAGCATTTT. Encoded protein: CSVGGGTDQPQHF.

The chain combines TRBV29-1 with TRBJ2-7; D is uncertain. The V end lost 5 bases, the J end lost 5 bases, and 25 bases lay between the germline ends. There are 16 residues in the CDR3. From germline, CDR1 is SQVTM and CDR2 ANQGSEA. The CDR3 loop is CSVSRDVGKLSHEQYF. CDR3 coding DNA: TGCAGCGTTTCTCGTGACGTGGGGAAATTAAGCCACGAGCAGTACTTC.

J is TRBJ2-7 and V is TRBV10-2; no clear D gene. This CDR3 is built from 15 residues. In germline, CDR1 is WSHSY, CDR2 SAAADI. Trimming took 2 bases from V and 0 from J, leaving 11 bases between them. CDR3 nucleotides: TGCGCCAGCAGTGAGCTCAGCTACTCCTCCTACGAGCAGTACTTC. This translates into CASSELSYSSYEQYF.

The chain couples TRBV5-1 to TRBJ1-4; a possible D gene is TRBD1 (5 bases). Trimming left V 4 bases short and J 5 bases short, with 21 bases between. The CDR3 has 17 residues. CDR1 is SGHRS, CDR2 YFSETQ, per germline. CDR3 amino acids: CASSPTAGGDGNEKLFF. CDR3 nucleotides: TGCGCCAGCAGCCCAACGGCCGGGGGGGACGGCAATGAAAAACTGTTTTTT.

V is TRBV11-3 and J is TRBJ2-2; no firm D call. In germline, CDR1 is SGHNT, CDR2 YENEEA. The V and J ends lost 0 bases and 5 bases respectively, with 4 bases between them. The CDR3 has 13 residues. The CDR3 DNA reads TGTGCCAGCAGCTTAGACGAGACCGGGGAGCTGTTTTTT. Amino acids: CASSLDETGELFF.

CDR3 residues: CASSLGASWTDTQYF. The CDR3 DNA reads TGTGCCAGCAGCTTAGGGGCTAGCTGGACAGATACGCAGTATTTT. The rearrangement uses TRBV7-2 and TRBJ2-3, with D maybe TRBD2 (5 bases). Germline V gives CDR1 SGHTA, CDR2 FQGNSA. V dropped 1 base and J dropped 3 bases, with 11 bases sitting between them. This CDR3 is 15 amino acids long.

The chain is built from TRBV6-1 and TRBJ1-2; 11 positions match TRBD1. This CDR3 region has 15 residues. The germline CDR1 and CDR2 sequences are MNHNS and SASEGT. V lost 3 bases, J lost 7 bases, and 7 bases stayed unmatched. The CDR3 is CASSEDRGRTFGYTF. CDR3 DNA sequence: TGTGCCAGCAGTGAGGACAGGGGGCGAACGTTTGGCTACACCTTC.

This rearrangement joins TRBV6-5 to TRBJ2-3, with D possibly TRBD1 on 5 matching bases. V dropped 6 bases and J dropped 6 bases, with 10 bases sitting between them. CDR3 length: 12 amino acids. Germline V gives CDR1 MNHEY, CDR2 SVGAGI. CDR3 residues: CASRGPGDTQYF. CDR3 nucleotide sequence: TGTGCCAGCAGGGGGCCCGGGGATACGCAGTATTTT.

By proportion, this clone is medium-sized. The J gene is TRBJ2-7, the V gene TRBV7-9; the D is unclear. This CDR3 region has 17 residues. V was clipped by 5 bases and J by 7 bases, with 27 bases between them. The germline V gene has CDR1 SEHNR and CDR2 FQNEAQ (reference sequence). The CDR3 loop reads CASSPRDSPPVKGEQYF. As DNA, the CDR3 is TGTGCCAGCAGCCCCCGAGACTCCCCCCCGGTAAAAGGGGAGCAGTACTTC.

The chain combines TRBV7-9 with TRBJ1-1, with D unclear. Germline CDR1 is SEHNR and CDR2 is FQNEAQ (reference sequence). CDR3 length equals 16 residues. The V end lost 4 bases, the J end lost 3 bases, and 18 bases lay between the germline ends. For the CDR3, the DNA is TGTGCCAGCAGCTCATACGCGCGAAAGGTGTACACTGAAGCTTTCTTT. As protein: CASSSYARKVYTEAFF.

The chain carries TRBV3-1 (or the pseudogene TRBV3-2) and TRBJ2-3; 9 nucleotides agree with TRBD2. This CDR3 is built from 17 residues. Trimming took 2 bases from V and 0 from J; bases not matched to a gene: 6. CDR1 and CDR2 from the germline V gene are LGHDT and YNNKEL (reference sequence). The CDR3 loop reads CASSQRSGGRSTDTQYF. In nucleotides, the CDR3 is TGTGCCAGCAGCCAAAGGAGCGGGGGGCGCAGCACAGATACGCAGTATTTT.

This chain joins TRBV6-4 and TRBJ2-7; tentatively, D is TRBD1 (6 bases). This CDR3 comprises 14 residues. V lost 10 bases, J lost 3 bases, and 19 bases lay in between. Germline V CDR1 and CDR2: MRHNA, SNTAGT. CDR3 in DNA: TGTGCCAACGGCCGTTACAGGGTCGACTACGAGCAGTACTTC. It is translated as CANGRYRVDYEQYF.

This clone was seen only once. CDR3 in amino acids: CASSYFWQGVRTDTQYF. For the CDR3, the DNA is TGTGCCAGCAGTTACTTTTGGCAGGGGGTTCGCACAGATACGCAGTATTTT. This rearrangement joins TRBV6-2 or TRBV6-3 to TRBJ2-3, with 7 bases aligning to TRBD1. Germline CDR1 is MNHEY and CDR2 is SVGEGT. The trim removed 1 base at V and 1 base at J, leaving 8 bases unmatched. This CDR3 comprises 17 residues.

V usage is TRBV7-8 and J usage is TRBJ2-7; D uncertain. Germline V gene data show CDR1 as SGHVS and CDR2 as FQNEAQ. With 4 bases removed from V and 5 bases from J, the gap between germline ends came to 21 bases. CDR3 length: 16 residues. The DNA for the CDR3 is TGTGCCAGCAGCTCCGCCGGTCCCGCGAATGGCGACGAGCAGTACTTC. Its translation: CASSSAGPANGDEQYF.

This chain joins TRBV4-2 and TRBJ1-1, with 9 bases matching TRBD1. Germline CDR1 LGHNA, CDR2 YNFKEQ. The CDR3 loop spans 15 amino acids. V shed 1 base, J shed 5 bases, and the junction held 5 bases outside the gene matches. CDR3 bases: TGTGCCAGCAGCCAAGGACAGGGGGGAGGAACTGAAGCTTTCTTT. It codes for CASSQGQGGGTEAFF.

The rearrangement uses TRBV6-5 and TRBJ2-2, with TRBD2 identical over 13 bases. The junction had 2 bases not matched to a gene; V was cut back by 6 bases and J by 7 bases. Germline V gene lookup returns CDR1 MNHEY and CDR2 SVGAGI. CDR3 length equals 14 residues. CDR3 sequence (DNA): TGTGCCAGCAGACGGACTAGCGGGGGCGGGGAGCTGTTTTTT. Protein sequence: CASRRTSGGGELFF.

The rearrangement joins TRBV24-1 to TRBJ1-2; weak D call: TRBD1 (6 bases). Trimming took off 5 bases at V and 7 bases at J, with 34 bases between the two ends. The CDR3 covers 20 residues. Germline CDR1 is KGHDR and CDR2 is SFDVKD. In DNA form, the CDR3 reads TGTGCCACCAGTGCCTCCCCTGGGCAGGACAGTTACCCTATTCATTCTGGCTACACCTTC. Amino acid sequence: CATSASPGQDSYPIHSGYTF.

The DNA of the CDR3 is TGTGCCAGCAAAGGTACAGGCCATAGCAATCAGCCCCAGCATTTT. Its protein is CASKGTGHSNQPQHF. The rearrangement uses TRBV2 and TRBJ1-5; D is perhaps TRBD1 (5 bases). The ends were cut back, 7 bases at V and 0 bases at J, with 13 bases in the middle. This CDR3 is built from 15 residues. Germline V lookup: CDR1 SNHLY, CDR2 FYNNEI.